Shown below are 22 T cell receptor beta chains from a single sample sequenced in a study of OX40 agonist ivuxolimab in advanced cancers. Profiled with immunoSEQ multiplex PCR; TCRdb holds only in-frame clones, not every one. The sample lists over 60,000 clones, roughly 82% occurring once. Sequencing used CD4+ or CD8+ T cells sorted from blood, obtained in a trial of the OX40 agonist ivuxolimab. These receptor sequences come from an adult with an advanced solid tumor such as melanoma, head and neck, liver or kidney cancer.

The chain recombines TRBV5-1 with TRBJ2-2; 13 bases align to TRBD2. Losses at the gene ends were 3 bases for V and 7 bases for J; bases not matched to a gene: 6. CDR1 SGHRS and CDR2 YFSETQ come from the germline V gene. The CDR3 contains 16 residues. The CDR3 bases are TGCGCCAGCAGCTGGGGGACTAGCGGGGCCATCGGGGAGCTGTTTTTT. It yields the protein CASSWGTSGAIGELFF.

The chain is built from TRBV6-5 and TRBJ2-7, with D possibly matching TRBD2 (6 bases). CDR3 size: 14 residues. CDR1 is MNHEY, CDR2 SVGAGI, per germline. Trimming shortened V by 6 bases and J by 0 bases, and 12 bases separated the two germline ends. The CDR3 region has the DNA TGTGCCAGCAGCACGGGAGTGAGCTCCTACGAGCAGTACTTC. Translation gives CASSTGVSSYEQYF.

The chain has TRBV7-3 and TRBJ2-1; D is possibly TRBD1 or TRBD2 (5 bases each). The CDR3 length is 13 residues. CDR1 and CDR2 from the germline V gene are SGHTA and FQGTGA. V was clipped by 5 bases and J by 7 bases, with 12 bases between them. The CDR3: CASSTGTRNEQFF. CDR3 sequence (DNA): TGTGCCAGCAGCACCGGGACGAGGAATGAGCAGTTCTTC. Supplemented by reference TRBV7-3 and TRBJ2-1, the full variable domain reads GAGVSQTPSNKVTEKGKYVELRCDPISGHTALYWYRQSLGQGPEFLIYFQGTGAADDSGLPNDRFFAVRPEGSVSTLKIQRTERGDSAVYLCASSTGTRNEQFFGPGTRLTVL.

The sample holds a few counts of this clone. One junction end disagrees with the germline gene, perhaps due to a read error. The V gene is TRBV7-7, the J gene TRBJ2-3; D is possibly TRBD1 (6 bases). This CDR3 has 16 amino acids. Germline CDR1 reads SSHAT; CDR2 reads FNYEAQ (reference sequence). CDR3 loop: CASSLGRNRGTDTQYF. CDR3 DNA: TGTGCTAGCAGCTTAGGTCGAAACAGGGGCACAGATACGCAGTATTTT.

J is TRBJ2-6 and V is TRBV12-5; weak D call: TRBD1 (5 bases). Looked up from germline, CDR1 is LGHNT and CDR2 is FRNRAP. The CDR3 has 18 amino acids. V lost 4 bases and J 5 bases, leaving 21 bases between the germline ends. In DNA form, the CDR3 reads TGTGCTAGTGGTTCCACAACTGCAGGACAAAGTCGGGCCAACGTCCTGACTTTC. Amino acid sequence: CASGSTTAGQSRANVLTF.

CDR3 sequence (DNA): TGCGCCAGCAGCTCATCCCTGACTGGCAGCTCCTACGAGCAGTACTTC. Translation gives CASSSSLTGSSYEQYF. The genes are TRBV4-1 and TRBJ2-7; D call uncertain. There are 16 residues in the CDR3. The V end was cut by 5 bases, the J end by 0 bases, with 17 bases between. The germline V gene has CDR1 MGHRA and CDR2 YSYEKL.

The chain employs TRBV9 and TRBJ1-2; 9 nucleotides align to TRBD1. The CDR3 totals 15 residues. V lost 3 bases and J lost 4; bases outside the gene matches: 7. Germline V gene data show CDR1 as SGDLS and CDR2 as YYNGEE. CDR3 amino acids: CASSALQGALYGYTF. In DNA, the CDR3 is TGTGCCAGCAGCGCACTACAGGGGGCTCTCTATGGCTACACCTTC.

CDR3 in amino acids: CASSEVGGIQPQHF. CDR3 nucleotides: TGTGCCAGCAGTGAAGTCGGAGGGATTCAGCCCCAGCATTTT. This chain links TRBV2 with TRBJ1-5; D not certain. This CDR3 region has 14 residues. V was clipped by 1 base and J by 6 bases, with 10 bases between them. Germline assignment: CDR1 SNHLY and CDR2 FYNNEI.

This rearrangement joins TRBV5-6 to TRBJ2-2, with 10 bases identical to TRBD2. The CDR3 is 17 residues long. CDR1 and CDR2 (germline): SGHDT, YYEEEE. Trimming cost V 0 bases and J 5 bases; bases outside gene matches: 7. CDR3 loop: CASSLVLAGDLTGELFF. CDR3 nucleotides: TGTGCCAGCAGCTTGGTTCTAGCGGGGGATTTGACCGGGGAGCTGTTTTTT.

The chain recombines TRBV7-3 with TRBJ2-1; maybe TRBD2 (6 bases). Trimming took 4 bases from V and 3 from J, leaving 10 bases between them. Germline CDR1 reads SGHTA; CDR2 reads FQGTGA. This CDR3 is 14 amino acids long. CDR3 loop: CASSSDGGYNEQFF. The CDR3 region has the DNA TGTGCCAGCAGCTCGGACGGGGGCTACAATGAGCAGTTCTTC.

The rearrangement links TRBV10-3 to TRBJ2-1; no firm D call. This CDR3 is 11 amino acids long. Per germline, CDR1 ENHRY and CDR2 SYGVKD. The V gene lost 2 bases and the J gene lost 7 bases, with 3 bases spanning the gap. The CDR3 here is CAISEGNEQFF. DNA of the CDR3: TGTGCCATCAGTGAGGGGAATGAGCAGTTCTTC.

V usage is TRBV2 and J usage is TRBJ2-3; possibly TRBD1 or TRBD2 for D (5 bases each). This CDR3 region has 15 residues. V shed 5 bases and J shed 5 bases, with 17 bases lying between them. Germline-derived CDR1 and CDR2 are SNHLY and FYNNEI. CDR3 loop: CASSRGPGGGDTQYF. The CDR3 DNA follows: TGTGCCAGCAGTCGCGGGCCCGGTGGGGGAGATACGCAGTATTTT.

This clone appeared once. The chain couples TRBV27 to TRBJ1-1; no definite D call. The germline V gene has CDR1 MNHEY and CDR2 SMNVEV (reference sequence). The CDR3 totals 13 residues. The germline V and J ends were trimmed by 2 bases and 1 base, with 5 bases remaining between them. Written as DNA, the CDR3 is TGTGCCAGCAGTTTAGCTGCGAACACTGAAGCTTTCTTT. It specifies CASSLAANTEAFF.

The chain employs TRBV6-6 and TRBJ1-2; D is possibly TRBD1 (5 bases). V was trimmed by 5 bases and J by 0 bases, leaving 10 bases between them. The CDR3 contains 14 residues. Germline V gene sequence: CDR1 MNHNY, CDR2 SVGAGI (reference sequence). The CDR3 reads CASSPRGTNYGYTF. CDR3 in DNA: TGTGCCAGCAGTCCCCGGGGCACTAACTATGGCTACACCTTC.

The chain employs TRBV7-3 and TRBJ2-2, with D perhaps matching TRBD1 (5 bases). The CDR3 has 15 residues. The V end lost 2 bases, the J end lost 6 bases, and 13 bases lay between the germline ends. Germline V gives CDR1 SGHTA, CDR2 FQGTGA. The CDR3 DNA sequence: TGTGCCAGCAGCTTAGGGCGTCAGGGCTCCGGGGAGCTGTTTTTT. Translated: CASSLGRQGSGELFF.

The V call is TRBV2, the J call TRBJ2-5; no firm D call. With 7 bases removed from V and 3 bases from J, the gap between germline ends came to 15 bases. CDR3 length: 14 residues. Germline V gives CDR1 SNHLY, CDR2 FYNNEI. CDR3 coding DNA: TGTGCCAGCACTGCCCTTACGTCAAAAGAGACCCAGTACTTC. The encoded protein is CASTALTSKETQYF.

The V and J genes are TRBV7-2 and TRBJ2-7; 15 bases are shared with TRBD2. The germline CDR1 and CDR2 sequences are SGHTA and FQGNSA. The CDR3 is 15 amino acids. J was trimmed by 7 bases and V by 5 bases; bases with no gene match: 6. CDR3: CASSQPGLAGGEQYF. The CDR3 DNA follows: TGTGCCAGCAGCCAGCCGGGACTAGCGGGGGGTGAGCAGTACTTC.

The rearrangement links TRBV28 to TRBJ1-5; 7 bases map to TRBD1. The length of the CDR3 is 17 residues. Per germline, CDR1 MDHEN and CDR2 SYDVKM. V was clipped by 6 bases and J by 1 base; unmatched bases: 12. CDR3 sequence: CASRPGQQNRSNQPQHF. DNA for the CDR3: TGTGCCAGCAGACCGGGACAGCAAAATAGGAGCAATCAGCCCCAGCATTTT.

The V and J genes are TRBV5-1 and TRBJ2-1, with no clear D. Trimming stripped 0 bases from V and 1 base from J, with 11 bases between. CDR3 length: 16 residues. Germline V gives CDR1 SGHRS, CDR2 YFSETQ. The CDR3 here is CASSLAPTESYNEQFF. The DNA of the CDR3 is TGCGCCAGCAGCTTGGCCCCGACGGAATCCTACAATGAGCAGTTCTTC.

The chain has TRBV6-6 and TRBJ2-3; D gene unclear. From germline, CDR1 is MNHNY and CDR2 SVGAGI (reference sequence). V lost 0 bases and J 4 bases, leaving 2 bases between the germline ends. The CDR3 loop spans 12 amino acids. The CDR3, as DNA: TGTGCCAGCAGTTACTCCCCAGATACGCAGTATTTT. It is translated as CASSYSPDTQYF.

This chain links TRBV28 with TRBJ2-2; 14 nucleotides align to TRBD2. CDR3 size: 19 residues. The ends lost 2 bases at V and 5 bases at J; junction bases unmatched: 10. CDR1 is MDHEN and CDR2 is SYDVKM in the germline V gene. CDR3 in amino acids: CASSLATSGGAYGTGELFF. CDR3 coding DNA: TGTGCCAGCAGTTTAGCGACTAGCGGGGGGGCATATGGGACCGGGGAGCTGTTTTTT.

The rearrangement uses TRBV2 and TRBJ2-2; TRBD2 aligns across 7 bases. There are 13 residues in the CDR3. Germline lookup yields CDR1 SNHLY and CDR2 FYNNEI. V was pared by 4 bases and J by 6 bases, with 2 bases of the junction left unmatched. CDR3 DNA: TGTGCCAGCAGTGTCGGGGGGTCCGGGGAGCTGTTTTTT. It codes for CASSVGGSGELFF.